This is a list of T cell receptor beta chains from one sample in a study of blood T cell repertoires in COVID-19. Sequenced by immunoSEQ multiplex PCR; TCRdb stores in-frame clones only, minus some. Altogether around 450,000 clones are present, 90% being singletons, with the ten largest covering 0.6% to 0.7%. Source material: PBMCs or T cells enriched from blood (not recorded which). These TCRs come from a man between 18 and 29 years old who had recovered from COVID-19. CDR3s include the opening cysteine and the closing phenylalanine or tryptophan. A D gene is named only where the DNA matches it firmly. Clone size appears in some rows only: once, few, many, or a class for an expanded clone.

d_call,v_call,clone_size,j_call,cdr3_aa,cdr3_nt
-,TRBV5-1,-,TRBJ2-1,CASSLGADNEQFF,TGCGCCAGCAGCCTGGGCGCCGACAATGAGCAGTTCTTC
TRBD1,TRBV27,-,TRBJ2-7,CASSPGQGNTYEQYF,TGTGCCAGCAGTCCCGGACAGGGGAATACCTACGAGCAGTACTTC
-,TRBV28,few,TRBJ1-4,CASSAIPGLNEKLFF,TGTGCCAGCAGTGCCATCCCAGGGCTTAATGAAAAACTGTTTTTT
-,TRBV7-2,-,TRBJ2-1,CASSFSGGSYNEQFF,TGTGCCAGCAGCTTCTCAGGGGGGTCCTACAATGAGCAGTTCTTC
-,TRBV4-1,-,TRBJ1-4,CASSRRERVANEKLFF,TGCGCCAGCAGCCGACGTGAGAGGGTTGCTAATGAAAAACTGTTTTTT
TRBD1,TRBV3-1/TRBV3-2,-,TRBJ1-5,CASSPTGGSGQPQHF,TGTGCCAGCAGCCCTACAGGGGGCTCGGGTCAGCCCCAGCATTTT
TRBD1,TRBV29-1,-,TRBJ1-4,CSVEGQGNEKLFF,TGCAGCGTGGAGGGACAGGGGAATGAAAAACTGTTTTTT
-,TRBV6-5,-,TRBJ2-3,CASSGGLGGTDTQYF,TGTGCCAGCAGCGGGGGTCTCGGGGGCACAGATACGCAGTATTTT
-,TRBV7-8,once,TRBJ2-7,CASFTEQTYEQYF,TGTGCCAGCTTTACAGAACAAACCTACGAGCAGTACTTC
-,TRBV12-3/TRBV12-4,-,TRBJ2-1,CASIRGSEQFF,TGTGCCAGCATCCGGGGTAGTGAGCAGTTCTTC
TRBD2,TRBV4-2,-,TRBJ2-7,CASSQDGGLAAYEQYF,TGTGCCAGCAGCCAAGACGGGGGACTAGCGGCCTACGAGCAGTACTTC